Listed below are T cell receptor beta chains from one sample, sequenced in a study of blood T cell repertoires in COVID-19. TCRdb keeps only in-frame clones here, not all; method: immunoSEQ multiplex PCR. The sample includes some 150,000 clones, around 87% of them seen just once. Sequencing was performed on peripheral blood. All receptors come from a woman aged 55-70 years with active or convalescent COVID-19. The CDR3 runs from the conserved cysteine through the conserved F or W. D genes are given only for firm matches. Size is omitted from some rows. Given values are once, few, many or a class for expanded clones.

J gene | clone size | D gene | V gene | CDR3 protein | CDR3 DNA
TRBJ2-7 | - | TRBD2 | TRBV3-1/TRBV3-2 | CASSETGLSLSYEQYF | TGTGCCAGCAGCGAAACGGGACTAAGCCTATCCTACGAGCAGTACTTC
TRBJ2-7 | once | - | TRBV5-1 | CASSLTGQSSYEQYF | TGCGCCAGCAGCTTGACCGGACAGAGCTCCTACGAGCAGTACTTC
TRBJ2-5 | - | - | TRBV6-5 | CASSYDTKTQYF | TGTGCCAGCAGTTACGATACAAAGACCCAGTACTTC
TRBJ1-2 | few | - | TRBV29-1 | CSVEGALGYTF | TGCAGCGTTGAAGGGGCGCTTGGCTACACCTTC
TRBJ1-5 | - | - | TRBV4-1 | CASSQDGLYNQPQHF | TGCGCCAGCAGCCAAGACGGTCTCTACAATCAGCCCCAGCATTTT
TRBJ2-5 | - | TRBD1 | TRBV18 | CASSTQGARETQYF | TGTGCCAGCTCAACGCAGGGGGCGCGGGAGACCCAGTACTTC
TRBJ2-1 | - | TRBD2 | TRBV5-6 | CASSYVAGGPDEQFF | TGTGCCAGCAGCTACGTAGCGGGGGGGCCCGATGAGCAGTTCTTC
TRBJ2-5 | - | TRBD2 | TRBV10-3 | CAIWNGGGAGETQYF | TGTGCCATCTGGAACGGCGGGGGGGCCGGAGAGACCCAGTACTTC
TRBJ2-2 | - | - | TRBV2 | CASSVQNTGELFF | TGTGCCAGCAGTGTCCAGAACACCGGGGAGCTGTTTTTT
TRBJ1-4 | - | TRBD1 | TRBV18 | CASSRNRGRGEKLFF | TGTGCCAGCTCACGTAACAGGGGGCGAGGTGAAAAACTGTTTTTT
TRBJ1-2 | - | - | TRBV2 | CASSPPGEPDANYGYTF | TGTGCCAGCAGTCCTCCGGGGGAGCCCGATGCTAACTATGGCTACACCTTC
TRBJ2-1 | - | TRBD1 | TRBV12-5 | CASGPDRGHEQFF | TGTGCTAGTGGTCCGGACAGGGGGCATGAGCAGTTCTTC
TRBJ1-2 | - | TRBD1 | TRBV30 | CAWNRGQKTLGYGYTF | TGTGCCTGGAATCGGGGACAGAAAACCCTTGGGTATGGCTACACCTTC
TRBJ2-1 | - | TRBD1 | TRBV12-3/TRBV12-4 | CASSLEQGFLQFF | TGTGCCAGCAGTTTGGAACAGGGGTTTCTGCAGTTCTTC
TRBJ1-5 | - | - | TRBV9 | CASSVASAGNQPQHF | TGTGCCAGCAGCGTAGCTAGCGCGGGCAATCAGCCCCAGCATTTT
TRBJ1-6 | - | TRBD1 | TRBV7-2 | CASSLAIGTGVNSPLHF | TGTGCCAGCAGCTTAGCTATAGGGACAGGGGTAAATTCACCCCTCCACTTT
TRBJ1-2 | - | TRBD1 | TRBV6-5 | CASRETGGIIYGYTF | TGTGCCAGCAGGGAGACAGGGGGTATAATCTATGGCTACACCTTC
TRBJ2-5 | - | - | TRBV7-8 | CASSPGLGERETQYF | TGTGCCAGCAGCCCGGGACTGGGGGAAAGGGAGACCCAGTACTTC
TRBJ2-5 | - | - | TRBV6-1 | CASSDRGLQETQYF | TGTGCCAGCAGTGACAGGGGTCTTCAAGAGACCCAGTACTTC
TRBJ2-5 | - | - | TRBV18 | CASSETEETQYF | TGTGCCAGCTCAGAAACTGAAGAGACCCAGTACTTC
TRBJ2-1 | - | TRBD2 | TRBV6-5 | CASRPLAGGMDEQFF | TGTGCCAGCAGGCCCCTAGCGGGGGGCATGGATGAGCAGTTCTTC
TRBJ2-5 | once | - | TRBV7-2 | CASSLGVAETQYF | TGTGCCAGCAGCTTAGGGGTAGCGGAGACCCAGTACTTC